The 2 T cell receptor beta chains listed next were all sequenced from one sample in a study of PD-L1 blockade in urothelial cancer. Specified time point: pretreatment peripheral blood. Here immunoSEQ multiplex PCR was the method, and the copy in TCRdb shows in-frame clones only, minus some. This repertoire shows roughly 90,000 clones, 89% found once; its top ten account for 0.85% to 1%. The sample in question was PBMCs, obtained around atezolizumab (anti-PD-L1) treatment. The receptor set was obtained from a woman of 80 years or more with urothelial cancer.

The V and J genes are TRBV19 and TRBJ2-5; weak D call: TRBD2 (5 bases). Germline assignment: CDR1 LNHDA and CDR2 SQIVND (reference sequence). The CDR3 spans 17 residues. V gave up 1 base and J gave up 5 bases, with 20 bases separating them. CDR3: CASSIGSGGGSLETQYF. The CDR3 DNA reads TGTGCCAGTAGTATAGGTAGTGGAGGCGGTTCTTTGGAGACCCAGTACTTC. Drawing the rest from reference TRBV19 and TRBJ2-5, the complete variable domain is DGGITQSPKYLFRKEGQNVTLSCEQNLNHDAMYWYRQDPGQGLRLIYYSQIVNDFQKGDIAEGYSVSREKKESFPLTVTSAQKNPTAFYLCASSIGSGGGSLETQYFGPGTRLLVL.

The chain links TRBV2 to TRBJ2-1, with TRBD2 identical over 11 bases. The CDR3 has 14 residues. CDR1 SNHLY and CDR2 FYNNEI come from the germline V gene. The V gene end was trimmed by 11 bases and the J gene end by 2 bases; junction bases not matched to a gene: 5. For the CDR3, the DNA is TGTGCCGGCGGGACTAGCGGCACCTACAATGAGCAGTTCTTC. Translation: CAGGTSGTYNEQFF.